Here is one T cell receptor beta chain with its context. What antigen it recognizes has not been identified. Base-call qualities are not available, and no considerably larger clone is one nucleotide away. Graves' hyperthyroidism was defined as stable when no progression to ophthalmopathy occurred over 18 months of follow-up. Hyperthyroidism patients were aged 18 to 65 years and newly diagnosed, with disease duration of less than 2 months. The study excluded patients with uncontrolled infections, other autoimmune diseases, pregnancy or lactation. Diagnoses were based on clinical symptoms, serum thyroxine and TRAb, thyroid ultrasound and orbital computed tomography. Ficoll-Paque density gradient centrifugation was used to isolate PBMCs from about 10 ml of fresh peripheral blood. Total RNA was extracted using Trizol reagent, and RNA quality was assessed on an Agilent 2100 Bioanalyzer. Amplification of TCR beta CDR3 regions was carried out from RNA transcripts. For the first round of RT-PCR on the TCR CDR3, the HTBI primer set was used together with the Qiagen OneStep RT-PCR kit. A second multiplex PCR round built the libraries, followed by size selection and purification. Sequencing of the libraries was done on an Illumina HiSeq2000 using paired-end 100 bp reads. As for the authors' bioinformatics: SOAPnuke was used to process the raw data, with reads discarded if the reads contained adapters or uncalled bases, had a mean Phred below 15, or lacked an exact constant-primer or identifier match. COPE v1.2.5 was used to merge the high-quality paired reads, and each unique nucleotide sequence was defined as a clonotype. MiTCR v1.1 was used to align clonotypes to the IMGT TRBV, TRBD and TRBJ reference segments. Only V-J combinations with frequency above 0.0001, covering 99% to 99.2% of repertoires, were analysed. A TCS score was defined as the ratio between F50 (clonal expansion) and ExV (chaos), using BLOSUM62-based TCRdist between CDR3 peptides within each V-J. Welch's t-statistics and random forest reduced 514 V-J features to roughly 13, which were used in a naive Bayes classifier (R e1071). Starting from the raw public reads, TCRdb applied fastp trimming at Q25, assembled clones with MiXCR and retained in-frame beta chains. When rows share a CDR3 protein, they turn into one entry using the most common DNA and genes. The V and J calls were not made by the authors but by TCRdb's processing. This sample lists about 350,000 distinct CDR3 sequences; 14% were detected once. 20% to 25% of the sample rests with the top ten.

These data belong to a study of T cells in Graves' hyperthyroidism and ophthalmopathy (dated 2019 in TCRdb). Some background on the complete study: Peripheral blood was collected at initial diagnosis, before any treatment. A discovery cohort of about 100 patients, roughly 45 with Graves' ophthalmopathy and 57 with stable Graves' hyperthyroidism, was used to find distinguishing TCR V-J signatures. An independent validation cohort of around 19 hyperthyroidism patients and approximately 17 patients who later progressed to ophthalmopathy tested prospective prediction of ophthalmopathy. Following sampling, methimazole starting at 30 mg daily was given to hyperthyroidism patients, and high-dose intravenous methylprednisolone was given to ophthalmopathy patients. In addition, the study compared T-cell repertoires in thyroid tissue and in blood from several Graves' hyperthyroidism patients. For training and testing, the 95 to 100 patients in the discovery cohort were randomly divided in a 7:3 ratio. The paper describes TCR Vbeta CDR3 sequencing of about 140 peripheral blood samples, made up of some 40 ophthalmopathy patients, some 76 hyperthyroidism patients and 17 progressor patients.

General study outcomes and caveats: No statistical method was used to fix the sample size in advance, and group allocation was not hidden from the investigators. Most expanded thyroid clonotypes (frequency above 0.001) were also detected in blood, suggesting blood repertoires may reflect thyroid immune responses. A model built on a 13 V-J signature distinguished ophthalmopathy from stable hyperthyroidism, reaching about 89% sensitivity and approximately 81% specificity in cross-validation and 80%/75% in testing. In validation, the model predicted progression to ophthalmopathy a median of roughly 6.1 months before onset, with roughly 71% sensitivity and about 72% specificity.

Sequencing was done on a sample of blood. This receptor was taken from a woman aged 25 to 39 with Graves' hyperthyroidism.

At the DNA level, the sequence is TGTGCCAGCAGACACCAACCGGGACAGACCCCACGGCGCCAAGAGACCCAGTACTTC. Its translation is CASRHQPGQTPRRQETQYF. The sequence is built from TRBV6-1 and TRBJ2-5; TRBD1 lines up with 7 middle nucleotides. Trimming accounts for 6 bases at V and 1 base at J, while the number of junction bases matched to no gene is 20. From its cysteine to its phenylalanine, the CDR3 spans 19 amino acids. The DNA shown is the 57-base CDR3, in frame from base 1. CDR1 MNHNS and CDR2 SASEGT were looked up in the germline V gene.